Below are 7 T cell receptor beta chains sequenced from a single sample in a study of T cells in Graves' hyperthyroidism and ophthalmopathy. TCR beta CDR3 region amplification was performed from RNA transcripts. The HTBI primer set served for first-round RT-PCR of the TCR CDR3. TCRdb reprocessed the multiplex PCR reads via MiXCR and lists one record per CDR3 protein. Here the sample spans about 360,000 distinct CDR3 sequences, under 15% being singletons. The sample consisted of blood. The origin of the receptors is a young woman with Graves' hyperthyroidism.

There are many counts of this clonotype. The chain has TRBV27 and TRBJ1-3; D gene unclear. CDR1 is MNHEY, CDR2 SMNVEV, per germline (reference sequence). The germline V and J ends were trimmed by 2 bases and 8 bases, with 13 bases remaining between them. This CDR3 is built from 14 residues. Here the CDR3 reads CASSLGPGLDTIYF. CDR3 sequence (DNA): TGTGCCAGCAGTTTAGGGCCAGGTTTGGACACCATATATTTT.

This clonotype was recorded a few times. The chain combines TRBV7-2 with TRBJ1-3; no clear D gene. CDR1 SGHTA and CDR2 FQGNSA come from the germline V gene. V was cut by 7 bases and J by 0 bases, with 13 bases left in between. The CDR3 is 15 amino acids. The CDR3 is CASTVNNLSGNTIYF. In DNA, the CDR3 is TGTGCCAGCACCGTAAATAACCTCTCTGGAAACACCATATATTTT.

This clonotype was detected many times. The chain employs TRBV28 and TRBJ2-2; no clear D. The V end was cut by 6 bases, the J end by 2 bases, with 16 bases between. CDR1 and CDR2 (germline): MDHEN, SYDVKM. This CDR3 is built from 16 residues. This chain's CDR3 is CASRHTRMTNTGELFF. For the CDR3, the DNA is TGTGCCAGCAGACACACACGGATGACTAACACCGGGGAGCTGTTTTTT.

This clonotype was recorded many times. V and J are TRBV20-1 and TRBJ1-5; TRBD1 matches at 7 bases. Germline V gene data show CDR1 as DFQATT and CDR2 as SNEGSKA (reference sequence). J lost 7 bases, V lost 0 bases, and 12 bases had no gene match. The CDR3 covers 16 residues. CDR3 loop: CSARDAWTGNDQPQHF. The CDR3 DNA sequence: TGCAGTGCTAGAGATGCATGGACAGGAAACGACCAGCCCCAGCATTTT.

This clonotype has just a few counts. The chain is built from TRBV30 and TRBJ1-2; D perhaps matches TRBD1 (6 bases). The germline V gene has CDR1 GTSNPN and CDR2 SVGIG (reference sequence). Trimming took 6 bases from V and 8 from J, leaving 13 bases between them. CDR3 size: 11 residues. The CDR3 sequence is CACTGWGGYTF. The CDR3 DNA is TGTGCCTGCACAGGGTGGGGGGGCTACACCTTC.

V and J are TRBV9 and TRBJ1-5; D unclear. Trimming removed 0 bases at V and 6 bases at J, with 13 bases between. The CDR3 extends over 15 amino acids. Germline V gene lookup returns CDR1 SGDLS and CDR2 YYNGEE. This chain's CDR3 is CASSVGTGIGQPQHF. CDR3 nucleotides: TGTGCCAGCAGCGTAGGTACGGGAATAGGTCAGCCCCAGCATTTT.

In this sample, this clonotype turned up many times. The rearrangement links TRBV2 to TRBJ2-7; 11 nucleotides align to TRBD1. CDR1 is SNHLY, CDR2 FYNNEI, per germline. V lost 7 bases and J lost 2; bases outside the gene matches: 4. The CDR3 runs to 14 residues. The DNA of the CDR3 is TGTGCCAGCAAAAGGGGACAGGGGGCCTACGAGCAGTACTTC. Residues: CASKRGQGAYEQYF.